Shown below are 15 T cell receptor beta chains from a single sample sequenced in a study of blood T cells in healthy people across ages. A second PCR, run for roughly 7 to 12 cycles, used a sample-barcoded 5' primer plus a J-beta primer mix. TCRdb used MiXCR to reprocess the 5' RACE reads, holding one entry per CDR3 protein. The table records around 690,000 distinct CDR3 sequences, approximately 50% of them present only once. Sequenced input: blood. Receptor source: a man in his fifties or sixties in good health.

The CDR3 DNA follows: TGTGCCAGCAGTTTAAAGGTCGGACTAGCGGGGGGGCGTTTGACCACAGATACGCAGTATTTT. Its protein product is CASSLKVGLAGGRLTTDTQYF. V usage is TRBV12-3 or TRBV12-4 and J usage is TRBJ2-3; 15 bases are shared with TRBD2. CDR3 size: 21 residues. V gave up 2 bases and J gave up 2 bases; unmatched junction bases: 14.

This clonotype was counted once. The V call is TRBV6-2 or TRBV6-3, the J call TRBJ1-5, with TRBD1 matching over 8 bases. Germline CDR1 MNHEY, CDR2 SVGEGT. The CDR3 covers 14 residues. V lost 6 bases and J lost 6; bases outside the gene matches: 7. The CDR3 loop is CASRQGAWTQPQHF. As DNA, the CDR3 is TGTGCCAGCAGGCAGGGGGCGTGGACTCAGCCCCAGCATTTT.

The V gene is TRBV7-2, the J gene TRBJ2-5, with 8 bases identical to TRBD1. Losses at the gene ends were 0 bases for V and 1 base for J; bases not matched to a gene: 4. Germline CDR1 is SGHTA and CDR2 is FQGNSA. The CDR3 totals 16 residues. The CDR3 DNA follows: TGTGCCAGCAGCTTAGCGGACAGGGTGATCCAAGAGACCCAGTACTTC. Its translation is CASSLADRVIQETQYF.

The chain is built from TRBV5-5 and TRBJ2-5, with TRBD2 matching 12 bases. The trim removed 3 bases at V and 0 bases at J, leaving 9 bases unmatched. This CDR3 has 18 amino acids. Germline assignment: CDR1 SGHKS and CDR2 YYEKEE (reference sequence). This CDR3 reads CASSSPKLAGGYQETQYF. Written as DNA, the CDR3 is TGTGCCAGCAGCTCCCCTAAACTAGCGGGGGGCTACCAAGAGACCCAGTACTTC.

A few counts support this clonotype. The chain carries TRBV12-3 or TRBV12-4 and TRBJ1-5; D ambiguous. Trimming shortened V by 1 base and J by 6 bases, and 10 bases separated the two germline ends. The CDR3 runs 14 residues. CDR3 nucleotide sequence: TGTGCCAGCAGTTTAGGGGGAGTAGGTCAGCCCCAGCATTTT. Translation gives CASSLGGVGQPQHF.

This clonotype showed up just a few times. The chain couples TRBV29-1 to TRBJ2-1; D remains unclear. Trimming pared 7 bases from V and 9 bases from J, leaving 22 bases between. The CDR3 has 14 residues. The germline V gene encodes CDR1 SQVTM and CDR2 ANQGSEA. CDR3 bases: TGCAGCGCCGCCGGTCAGGCGAGTACGGGTGAGCAGTTCTTC. Its protein is CSAAGQASTGEQFF.

This rearrangement joins TRBV28 to TRBJ2-7, with TRBD1 matching over 8 bases. CDR3 length: 17 residues. With V trimmed by 6 bases and J by 1 base, 14 bases remained unmatched. The germline V gene has CDR1 MDHEN and CDR2 SYDVKM. DNA of the CDR3: TGTGCCAGCAGCCGCGGGATCGGGACAGGTAAATCCTACGAGCAGTACTTC. Protein sequence: CASSRGIGTGKSYEQYF.

The chain's CDR3 is CASRGERWGEQETQYF. The CDR3 coding sequence is TGTGCCAGCAGGGGGGAAAGATGGGGGGAACAAGAGACCCAGTACTTC. The chain carries TRBV12-3 or TRBV12-4 and TRBJ2-5, with D possibly TRBD2 on 6 matching bases. V was pared by 6 bases and J by 2 bases, with 19 bases between. There are 16 residues in the CDR3.

The chain has TRBV4-1 and TRBJ2-7; D is perhaps TRBD2 (6 bases). V lost 1 base and J 7 bases, leaving 17 bases between the germline ends. Germline V gene data show CDR1 as MGHRA and CDR2 as YSYEKL. The CDR3 is 15 residues long. CDR3 DNA: TGCGCCAGCAGCCAAGTAGGCCGCCCGGGGAGGGAGCAGTACTTC. It is translated as CASSQVGRPGREQYF.

There are a few counts of this clonotype. The V and J genes are TRBV12-3 or TRBV12-4 and TRBJ1-4; D not certain. The V end lost 3 bases, the J end lost 0 bases, and 5 bases lay between the germline ends. This CDR3 spans 14 amino acids. The CDR3 region is CASSLGTTNEKLFF. CDR3 sequence (DNA): TGTGCCAGCAGTTTGGGGACAACTAATGAAAAACTGTTTTTT.

The chain combines TRBV12-3 or TRBV12-4 with TRBJ1-2; no definite D call. Deletions cut 6 bases from V and 8 bases from J, with 16 bases between. There are 13 residues in the CDR3. The DNA of the CDR3 is TGTGCCAGCAGCCAACGGTCGGGTCGAGGCTACACCTTC. Translating gives CASSQRSGRGYTF.

V usage is TRBV11-2 and J usage is TRBJ2-4; TRBD1 agrees at 8 bases. Losses at the gene ends were 2 bases for V and 6 bases for J; bases not matched to a gene: 6. The CDR3 spans 15 residues. Per germline, CDR1 SGHAT and CDR2 FQNNGV. The CDR3, as DNA: TGTGCCAGCAGCTTAACAGGGGGTTCAGGAAACATTCAGTACTTC. It is translated as CASSLTGGSGNIQYF.

The J gene is TRBJ2-5, the V gene TRBV18; 9 bases match TRBD2. The germline gives CDR1 KGHSH, CDR2 LQKENI. The CDR3 length is 15 residues. V dropped 3 bases and J dropped 11; count of bases not matched to a gene: 13. This CDR3 is CASSPGASGNNEQYF. CDR3 nucleotides: TGTGCCAGCTCACCGGGAGCTAGCGGGAACAATGAGCAGTACTTC.

The chain has TRBV15 and TRBJ2-3, with 8 bases matching TRBD1. Germline loops: CDR1 LNHNV, CDR2 YYDKDF (reference sequence). V shed 5 bases and J 3 bases; nucleotides not matched to a gene: 10. This CDR3 spans 16 amino acids. This chain's CDR3 is CATSASGGGRTDTQYF. The DNA of the CDR3 is TGTGCCACCAGCGCCTCAGGGGGCGGAAGGACAGATACGCAGTATTTT.

The V gene is TRBV7-2, the J gene TRBJ2-1; 10 bases fit TRBD1. The CDR3 sequence is 17 residues long. Germline loops: CDR1 SGHTA, CDR2 FQGNSA. Trimming removed 7 bases from V and 9 bases from J; junction bases left unmatched: 18. The CDR3 region has the DNA TGTGCCAGCACCCGGACAGGGGGAGGGTCGTTTTACGGTGAGCAGTTCTTC. Amino acid sequence: CASTRTGGGSFYGEQFF.